This T cell receptor beta chain came from a study of T cells expressing NK-cell markers. From its re-call of the 5' RACE reads, TCRdb lists each CDR3 protein once, without DNA. The listing records about 260,000 distinct CDR3 sequences. Per the germline V gene, CDR1 is KGHSH and CDR2 is LQKENI. The CDR3 length is 13 residues. This chain joins TRBV18 and TRBJ1-1. This sequence originates from a man between 18 and 35 years old in good health. The material sequenced was blood T cells: a sorted CD56 or NKG2C T cell subset, CD4+ or CD8+ T cells, or bulk PBMC T cells (not recorded which). The CDR3 sequence: CASSQHYVSEAFF.